This T cell receptor beta chain was found in a study of T cells in Graves' hyperthyroidism and ophthalmopathy. Study-wide background: Blood was drawn when the patient was first diagnosed and still untreated.

It was considered stable Graves' hyperthyroidism when ophthalmopathy did not progress within 18 months. Patients aged 18 to 65 with hyperthyroidism were newly diagnosed, with duration under 2 months. Uncontrolled infection, other autoimmune disease, pregnancy or lactation barred patients from enrollment. This clonotype has a handful of counts. This CDR3 region has 16 residues. Germline V lookup: CDR1 KGHSH, CDR2 LQKENI. V shed 4 bases and J 3 bases; nucleotides not matched to a gene: 12. Researchers amplified the TCR beta CDR3 regions from RNA transcripts. First-round RT-PCR targeting the TCR CDR3 was performed with the HTBI primer set. TCRdb redid the calling of the multiplex PCR reads with MiXCR, one entry per CDR3 protein. The sample has some 720,000 distinct CDR3 sequences, less than 20% seen once.

The TCR originated in a young man with Graves' hyperthyroidism. The chain has TRBV18 and TRBJ2-7; 7 bases line up with TRBD2. Sequencing was carried out using blood. CDR3 coding DNA: TGTGCCAGCTCACTAAAGACTAGCCTACTATACTACGAGCAGTACTTC. Its translation is CASSLKTSLLYYEQYF.